The rows below give T cell receptor beta chains drawn from one sample of a study of blood T cell repertoires in COVID-19. Sequencing was performed with immunoSEQ multiplex PCR; in TCRdb, only in-frame clones are kept and a portion is missing. The top ten clones hold about 2% of a sample with fewer than 350,000 clones, approximately 91% of them seen once. Sequenced: PBMCs or T cells enriched from blood (not recorded which). The receptors originated from a woman aged 40-49 years with acute COVID-19. The CDR3 runs from the conserved cysteine through the conserved F or W. A D gene is named only where the DNA matches it firmly. Part of the rows lack a size; the others show once, few, many or a class for expanded clones.

D gene,clone size,V gene,J gene,CDR3 protein,CDR3 DNA
TRBD1,-,TRBV7-3,TRBJ2-1,CASSSLPGQGANEQFF,TGTGCCAGCAGCAGCCTCCCGGGACAGGGGGCAAATGAGCAGTTCTTC
TRBD2,once,TRBV13,TRBJ2-3,CASSTSSGGTDTQYF,TGTGCCAGCAGCACCTCTAGCGGGGGAACAGATACGCAGTATTTT
-,few,TRBV2,TRBJ1-1,CASSELGIGGTEAFF,TGTGCCAGCAGTGAATTGGGGATAGGGGGCACTGAAGCTTTCTTT
-,-,TRBV5-1,TRBJ2-2,CASSLTAQNTGELFF,TGCGCCAGCAGCTTGACCGCGCAGAACACCGGGGAGCTGTTTTTT
-,-,TRBV7-2,TRBJ1-3,CASSPGVRSSGNTIYF,TGTGCCAGCAGCCCCGGGGTCCGCAGCTCTGGAAACACCATATATTTT
TRBD1,-,TRBV11-3,TRBJ1-3,CASSLGQGSGNTIYF,TGTGCCAGCAGCTTGGGACAGGGCTCTGGAAACACCATATATTTT
TRBD1,-,TRBV5-5,TRBJ1-5,CASSLTGDNQPQHF,TGTGCCAGCAGCCTGACAGGGGACAATCAGCCCCAGCATTTT
TRBD2,-,TRBV5-6,TRBJ2-2,CASRKASGGNTGELFF,TGTGCCAGCAGAAAAGCTAGCGGGGGGAACACCGGGGAGCTGTTTTTT
TRBD1,-,TRBV7-9,TRBJ1-1,CASSFGSGTGGTEAFF,TGTGCCAGCAGCTTCGGGAGCGGGACAGGGGGTACTGAAGCTTTCTTT
TRBD2,-,TRBV5-4,TRBJ2-2,CASSPLAGGMNTGELFF,TGTGCCAGCAGCCCCCTAGCGGGAGGCATGAACACCGGGGAGCTGTTTTTT
-,few,TRBV7-2,TRBJ2-3,CASSLTKQGTGTDTQYF,TGTGCCAGCAGCTTAACAAAACAGGGCACGGGGACAGATACGCAGTATTTT
-,-,TRBV12-5,TRBJ2-2,CASRVTGELFF,TGTGCTAGTCGGGTCACCGGGGAGCTGTTTTTT
TRBD1,few,TRBV6-1,TRBJ2-3,CASSEGTGHGADTQYF,TGTGCCAGCAGTGAAGGGACAGGCCATGGGGCAGATACGCAGTATTTT
TRBD1,-,TRBV7-3,TRBJ2-3,CASSRQGHTDTQYF,TGTGCCAGCAGCAGACAGGGTCATACAGATACGCAGTATTTT
-,-,TRBV2,TRBJ2-3,CASSELPGLQYF,TGTGCCAGCAGTGAACTACCAGGTTTGCAGTATTTT
TRBD2,-,TRBV11-3,TRBJ2-3,CASSLDLGGGTDTQYF,TGTGCCAGCAGCTTAGATCTGGGAGGGGGCACAGATACGCAGTATTTT
-,-,TRBV6-2/TRBV6-3,TRBJ2-7,CASSYSLRGASYEQYF,TGTGCCAGCAGTTACAGTCTGAGAGGAGCCTCCTACGAGCAGTACTTC
TRBD1,few,TRBV3-1/TRBV3-2,TRBJ1-2,CASSQDPWTGLHYGYTF,TGTGCCAGCAGCCAAGATCCCTGGACAGGACTCCACTATGGCTACACCTTC
TRBD1,-,TRBV6-5,TRBJ1-2,CASSYRRGDGYTF,TGTGCCAGCAGTTACCGCAGGGGGGATGGCTACACCTTC
TRBD2,-,TRBV7-8,TRBJ2-2,CASSLRTSGEGTGELFF,TGTGCCAGCAGCCTAAGGACTAGCGGGGAGGGCACCGGGGAGCTGTTTTTT
-,-,TRBV23-1,TRBJ2-1,CASSQAIQGVPYNEQFF,TGCGCCAGCAGTCAGGCGATACAGGGCGTTCCATACAATGAGCAGTTCTTC
-,-,TRBV18,TRBJ1-1,CASSQQGYTEAFF,TGTGCCAGCTCACAACAGGGATACACTGAAGCTTTCTTT
TRBD1,-,TRBV30,TRBJ1-3,CAWRGQGLANTIYF,TGTGCCTGGAGGGGACAGGGATTAGCCAACACCATATATTTT
-,-,TRBV19,TRBJ1-5,CASSHTQHKNQPQHF,TGTGCCAGTAGTCATACACAGCACAAAAATCAGCCCCAGCATTTT
TRBD1,-,TRBV5-1,TRBJ1-4,CASRLEGTGYEKLFF,TGCGCCAGCAGATTGGAGGGGACAGGATATGAAAAACTGTTTTTT
TRBD2,-,TRBV7-2,TRBJ2-1,CASSSGTRYTNEQFF,TGTGCCAGCAGCTCCGGGACTAGGTATACTAATGAGCAGTTCTTC
-,once,TRBV30,TRBJ2-7,CAWSVSSGGGGLRQYF,TGTGCCTGGAGTGTGTCTTCGGGAGGAGGGGGACTAAGGCAGTACTTC
TRBD1,-,TRBV9,TRBJ1-3,CASTLGGAAGNTIYF,TGTGCCAGCACCTTAGGGGGCGCCGCTGGAAACACCATATATTTT
-,-,TRBV15,TRBJ2-7,CATSRGGSSYEQYF,TGTGCCACCAGCAGAGGAGGGTCGTCCTACGAGCAGTACTTC
TRBD2,-,TRBV5-1,TRBJ2-3,CASSWGLAASTDTQYF,TGCGCCAGCAGCTGGGGACTAGCGGCCAGCACAGATACGCAGTATTTT
-,-,TRBV29-1,TRBJ2-1,CSVGRTRLYNEQFF,TGCAGCGTAGGGAGGACTCGGCTGTACAATGAGCAGTTCTTC
TRBD1,-,TRBV5-1,TRBJ2-7,CASRAGTGDEQYF,TGCGCCAGCAGGGCCGGAACAGGGGACGAGCAGTACTTC
TRBD1,-,TRBV3-1/TRBV3-2,TRBJ1-2,CASSQVDTRDRSFTGRLSNYGYTF,TGTGCCAGCAGCCAAGTCGACACCCGGGACAGGAGTTTCACGGGCCGGCTATCTAACTATGGCTACACCTTC
-,-,TRBV6-1,TRBJ1-1,CASSESGARLNTEAFF,TGTGCCAGCAGTGAAAGCGGGGCACGGCTGAACACTGAAGCTTTCTTT
TRBD1,-,TRBV28,TRBJ2-7,CASSQRTGFRYEQYF,TGTGCCAGCAGCCAGCGGACAGGGTTCCGCTACGAGCAGTACTTC
-,-,TRBV30,TRBJ2-1,CAWSRGNKINEQFF,TGTGCCTGGAGTAGAGGAAACAAAATCAATGAGCAGTTCTTC
TRBD1,-,TRBV19,TRBJ1-2,CAIQGAEGYTF,TGTGCCATCCAGGGGGCCGAAGGCTACACCTTC
TRBD2,-,TRBV28,TRBJ2-2,CASSSSGTSGPARTGELFF,TGTGCCAGCAGTTCCTCCGGGACTAGCGGGCCGGCGCGAACCGGGGAGCTGTTTTTT
TRBD2,-,TRBV3-1/TRBV3-2,TRBJ2-5,CASSQGYLAGGYKETQYF,TGTGCCAGCAGCCAAGGTTATTTAGCGGGGGGGTACAAAGAGACCCAGTACTTC
-,once,TRBV11-3,TRBJ2-7,CASRRDRIAYEQYF,TGTGCCAGCAGGCGAGACAGGATTGCGTACGAGCAGTACTTC
TRBD1,-,TRBV19,TRBJ1-5,CASTFGQGSNQPQHF,TGTGCCAGTACTTTCGGACAGGGTAGCAATCAGCCCCAGCATTTT
-,-,TRBV19,TRBJ1-1,CASKRQVRGNTEAFF,TGTGCCAGTAAAAGACAGGTCCGAGGGAACACTGAAGCTTTCTTT